The source of this TCR beta chain is a study of blood T cell repertoires in COVID-19. Background on the study: The samples span acute and convalescent COVID-19 from the United States, Italy and Spain.

The CDR3 is 16 residues long. The V gene lost 0 bases and the J gene lost 6 bases, with 16 bases spanning the gap. Germline V gives CDR1 SGHAT, CDR2 FQNNGV. This clone is a singleton in its sample. Data came from immunoSEQ multiplex PCR; TCRdb stores just in-frame clones and leaves some out. The sample has hundreds of thousands of clones, roughly 90% seen once. Participants spanned ages about 18 to 90 years and resided in roughly 26 US areas. Cohort 3 donors were reported recovered after two negative PCRs, clearance, or symptom resolution. The rearrangement uses TRBV11-2 and TRBJ2-3; D perhaps matches TRBD2 (5 bases). The sequence derives from a woman in her fifties or sixties who had recovered from COVID-19. The sequenced sample consisted of PBMCs or T cells enriched from blood (not recorded which). The CDR3, as DNA: TGTGCCAGCAGCTTAGATCTTAGCGCGAAGCGGGATACGCAGTATTTT. This translates into CASSLDLSAKRDTQYF.